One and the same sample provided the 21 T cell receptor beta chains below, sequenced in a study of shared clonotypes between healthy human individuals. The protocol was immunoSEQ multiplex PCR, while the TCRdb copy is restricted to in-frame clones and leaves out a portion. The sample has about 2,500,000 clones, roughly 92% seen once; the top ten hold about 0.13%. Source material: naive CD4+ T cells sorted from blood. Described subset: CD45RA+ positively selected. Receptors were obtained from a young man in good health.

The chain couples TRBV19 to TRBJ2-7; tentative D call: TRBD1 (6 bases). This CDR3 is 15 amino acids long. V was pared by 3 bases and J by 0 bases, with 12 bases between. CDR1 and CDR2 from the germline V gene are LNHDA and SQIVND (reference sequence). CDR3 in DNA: TGTGCCAGTAGTATCGAGACAGGTTTCTCCTACGAGCAGTACTTC. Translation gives CASSIETGFSYEQYF.

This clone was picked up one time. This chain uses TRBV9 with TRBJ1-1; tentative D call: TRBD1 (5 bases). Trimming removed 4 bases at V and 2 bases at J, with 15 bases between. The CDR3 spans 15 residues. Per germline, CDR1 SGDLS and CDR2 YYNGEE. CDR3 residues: CASSPTGRQNTEAFF. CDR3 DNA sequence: TGTGCCAGCAGCCCCACAGGACGGCAAAACACTGAAGCTTTCTTT. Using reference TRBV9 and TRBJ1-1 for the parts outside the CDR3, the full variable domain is DSGVTQTPKHLITATGQRVTLRCSPRSGDLSVYWYQQSLDQGLQFLIQYYNGEERAKGNILERFSAQQFPDLHSELNLSSLELGDSALYFCASSPTGRQNTEAFFGQGTRLTVV.

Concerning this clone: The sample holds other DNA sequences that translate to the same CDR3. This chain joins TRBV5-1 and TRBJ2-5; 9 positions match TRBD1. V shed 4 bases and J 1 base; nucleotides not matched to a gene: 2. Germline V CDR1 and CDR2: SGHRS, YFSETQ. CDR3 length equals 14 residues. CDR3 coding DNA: TGCGCCAGCAGCCCGACAGGGGGCCAAGAGACCCAGTACTTC. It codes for CASSPTGGQETQYF.

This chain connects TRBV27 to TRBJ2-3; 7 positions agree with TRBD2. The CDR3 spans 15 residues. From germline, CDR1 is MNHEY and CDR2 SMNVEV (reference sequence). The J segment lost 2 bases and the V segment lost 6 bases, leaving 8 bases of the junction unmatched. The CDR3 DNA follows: TGTGCCAGCAGAACCCCGGGACTATACACAGATACGCAGTATTTT. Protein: CASRTPGLYTDTQYF.

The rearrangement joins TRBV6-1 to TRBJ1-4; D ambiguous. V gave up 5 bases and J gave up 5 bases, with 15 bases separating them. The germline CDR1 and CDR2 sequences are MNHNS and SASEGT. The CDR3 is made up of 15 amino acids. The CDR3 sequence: CASSLEAAPNEKLFF. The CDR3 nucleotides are TGTGCCAGCAGTTTGGAGGCCGCGCCGAATGAAAAACTGTTTTTT.

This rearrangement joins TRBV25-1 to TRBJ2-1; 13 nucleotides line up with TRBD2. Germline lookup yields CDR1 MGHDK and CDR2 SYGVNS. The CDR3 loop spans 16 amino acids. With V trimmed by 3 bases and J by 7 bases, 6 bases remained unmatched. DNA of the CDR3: TGTGCCAGCAGTGACGGGGGACTAGCGGGAAGGAATGAGCAGTTCTTC. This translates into CASSDGGLAGRNEQFF.

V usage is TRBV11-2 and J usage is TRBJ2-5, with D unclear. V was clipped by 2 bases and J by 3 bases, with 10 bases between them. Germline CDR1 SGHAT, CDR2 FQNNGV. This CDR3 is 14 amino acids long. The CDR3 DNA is TGTGCCAGCAGCTTATCCATTACTGAAGAGACCCAGTACTTC. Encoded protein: CASSLSITEETQYF.

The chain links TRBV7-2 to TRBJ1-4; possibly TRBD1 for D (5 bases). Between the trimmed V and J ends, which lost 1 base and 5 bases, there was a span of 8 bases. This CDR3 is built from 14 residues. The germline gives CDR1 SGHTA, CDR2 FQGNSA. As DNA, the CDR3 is TGTGCCAGCAGCTTAGGGGGGAAAAATGAAAAACTGTTTTTT. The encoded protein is CASSLGGKNEKLFF.

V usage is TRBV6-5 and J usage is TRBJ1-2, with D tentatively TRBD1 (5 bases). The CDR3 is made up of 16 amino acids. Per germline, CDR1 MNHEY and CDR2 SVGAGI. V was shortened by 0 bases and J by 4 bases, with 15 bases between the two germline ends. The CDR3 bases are TGTGCCAGCAGTTACTCAGGCACAGGTACAGGCTATGGCTACACCTTC. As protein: CASSYSGTGTGYGYTF.

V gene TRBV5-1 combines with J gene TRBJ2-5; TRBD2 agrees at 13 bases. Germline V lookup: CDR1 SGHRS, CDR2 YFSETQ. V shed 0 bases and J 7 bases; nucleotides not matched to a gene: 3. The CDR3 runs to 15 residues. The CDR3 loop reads CASSLAGTSGTTQYF. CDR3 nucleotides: TGCGCCAGCAGCTTGGCCGGGACTAGCGGGACGACCCAGTACTTC.

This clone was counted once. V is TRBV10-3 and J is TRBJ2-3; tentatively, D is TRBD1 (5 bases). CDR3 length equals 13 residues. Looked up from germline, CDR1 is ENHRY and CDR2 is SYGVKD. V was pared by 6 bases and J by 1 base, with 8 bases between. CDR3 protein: CAIRQDRTDTQYF. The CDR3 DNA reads TGTGCCATCAGACAGGATCGCACAGATACGCAGTATTTT.

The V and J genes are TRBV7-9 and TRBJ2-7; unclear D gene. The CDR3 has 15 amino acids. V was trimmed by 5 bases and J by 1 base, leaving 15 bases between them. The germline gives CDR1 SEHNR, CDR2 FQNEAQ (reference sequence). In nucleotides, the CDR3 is TGTGCCAGCAGCCCCATCCTGACTTCATCCTACGAGCAGTACTTC. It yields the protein CASSPILTSSYEQYF.

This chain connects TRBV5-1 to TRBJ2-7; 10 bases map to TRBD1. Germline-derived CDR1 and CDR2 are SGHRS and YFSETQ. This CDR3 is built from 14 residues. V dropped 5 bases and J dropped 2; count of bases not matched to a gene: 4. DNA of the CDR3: TGCGCCAGCAGGTCCGGGACAGGGGCCTACGAGCAGTACTTC. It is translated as CASRSGTGAYEQYF.

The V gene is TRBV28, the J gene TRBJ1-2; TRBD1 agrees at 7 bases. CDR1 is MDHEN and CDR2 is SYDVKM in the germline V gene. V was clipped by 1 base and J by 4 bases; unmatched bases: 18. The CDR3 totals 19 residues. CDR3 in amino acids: CASSLYNLRSDREAYGYTF. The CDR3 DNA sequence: TGTGCCAGCAGTTTATATAATCTTAGGAGCGACAGGGAGGCCTATGGCTACACCTTC.

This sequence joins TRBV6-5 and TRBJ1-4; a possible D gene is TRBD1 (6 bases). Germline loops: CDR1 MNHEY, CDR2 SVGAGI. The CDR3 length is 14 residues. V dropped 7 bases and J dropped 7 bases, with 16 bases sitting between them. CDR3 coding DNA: TGTGCCAGCAACCAACAGGGACCAGGTGAAAAACTGTTTTTT. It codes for CASNQQGPGEKLFF.

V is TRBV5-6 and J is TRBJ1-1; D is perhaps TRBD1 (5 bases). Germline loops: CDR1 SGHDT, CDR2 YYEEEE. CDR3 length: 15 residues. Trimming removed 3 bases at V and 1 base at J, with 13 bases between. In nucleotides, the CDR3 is TGTGCCAGCAGCTCAATACAGGAAGCGAACACTGAAGCTTTCTTT. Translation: CASSSIQEANTEAFF.

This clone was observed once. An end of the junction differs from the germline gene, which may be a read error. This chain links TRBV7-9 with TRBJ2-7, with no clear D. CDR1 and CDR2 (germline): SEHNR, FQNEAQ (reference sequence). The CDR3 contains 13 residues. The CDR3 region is CASSQEVAYEQYF. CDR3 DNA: TGCGCCAGCAGCCAAGAGGTAGCCTACGAGCAGTACTTC.

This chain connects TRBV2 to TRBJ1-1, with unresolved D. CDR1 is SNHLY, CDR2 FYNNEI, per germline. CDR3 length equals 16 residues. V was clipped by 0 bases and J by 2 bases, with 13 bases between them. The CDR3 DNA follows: TGTGCCAGCAGTGAAGCCTCAGCCGAATTTAACACTGAAGCTTTCTTT. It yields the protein CASSEASAEFNTEAFF.

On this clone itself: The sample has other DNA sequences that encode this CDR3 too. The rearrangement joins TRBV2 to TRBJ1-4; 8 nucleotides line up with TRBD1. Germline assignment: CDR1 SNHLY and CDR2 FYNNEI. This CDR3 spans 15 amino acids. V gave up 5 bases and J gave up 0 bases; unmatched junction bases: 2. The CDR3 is CASSSQGATNEKLFF. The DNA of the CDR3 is TGTGCCAGCAGTTCACAGGGGGCAACTAATGAAAAACTGTTTTTT.

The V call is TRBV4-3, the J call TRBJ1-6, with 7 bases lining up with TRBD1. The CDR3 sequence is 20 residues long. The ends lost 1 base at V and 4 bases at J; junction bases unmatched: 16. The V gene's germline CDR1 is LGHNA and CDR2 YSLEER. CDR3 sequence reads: CASSQGPLNKGGKYNSPLHF. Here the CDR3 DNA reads TGCGCCAGCAGCCAAGGTCCCCTTAACAAAGGGGGCAAATATAATTCACCCCTCCACTTT.

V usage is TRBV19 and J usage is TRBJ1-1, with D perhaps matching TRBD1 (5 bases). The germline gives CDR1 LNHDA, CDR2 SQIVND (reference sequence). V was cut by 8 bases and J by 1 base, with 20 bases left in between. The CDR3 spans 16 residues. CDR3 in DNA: TGTGCCAGTTATTCCCGGACAAATAAGGGGAACACTGAAGCTTTCTTT. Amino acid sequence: CASYSRTNKGNTEAFF.